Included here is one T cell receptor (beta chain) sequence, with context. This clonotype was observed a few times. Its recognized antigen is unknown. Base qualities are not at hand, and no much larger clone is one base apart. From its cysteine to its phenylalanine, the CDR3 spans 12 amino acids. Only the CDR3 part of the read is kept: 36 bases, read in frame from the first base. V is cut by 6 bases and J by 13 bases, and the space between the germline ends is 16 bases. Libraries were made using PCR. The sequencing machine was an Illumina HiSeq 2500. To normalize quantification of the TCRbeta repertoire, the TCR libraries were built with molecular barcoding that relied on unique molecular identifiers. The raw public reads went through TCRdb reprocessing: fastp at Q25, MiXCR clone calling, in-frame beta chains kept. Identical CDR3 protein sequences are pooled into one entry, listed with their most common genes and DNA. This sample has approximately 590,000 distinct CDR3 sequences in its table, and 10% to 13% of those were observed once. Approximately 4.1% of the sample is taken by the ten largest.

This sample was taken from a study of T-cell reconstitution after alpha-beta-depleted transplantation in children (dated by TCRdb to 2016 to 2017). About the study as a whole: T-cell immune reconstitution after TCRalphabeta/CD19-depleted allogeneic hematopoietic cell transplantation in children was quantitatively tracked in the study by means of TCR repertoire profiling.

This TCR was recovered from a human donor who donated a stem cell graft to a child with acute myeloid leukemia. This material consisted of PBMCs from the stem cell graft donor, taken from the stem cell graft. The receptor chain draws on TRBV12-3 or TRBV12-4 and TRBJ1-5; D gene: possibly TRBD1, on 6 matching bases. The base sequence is TGTGCCAGCAGCAATGGACAGCGGCCACAGCATTTT. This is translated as CASSNGQRPQHF.